A single sample gave rise to the 3 T cell receptor beta chains below, sequenced in a study of neurological immune-mediated disorders (dated by TCRdb to the late 2010s). The library was produced with 5' RACE. Data came from an Illumina HiSeq 2500. TCRdb trimmed public reads at Q25 via fastp, called clones via MiXCR and kept in-frame beta chains. Each record represents a unique CDR3 protein, reported with the most common genes and DNA among its rows. The sample yields tens of thousands of distinct CDR3 sequences; around 13% were counted once. Less than 15% of the sample belongs to the ten largest clones. Sequencing was carried out using PBMCs. The origin of the receptors is a woman aged 60 to 75 with HTLV-1-associated myelopathy (HAM/TSP).

This clonotype showed up many times. This chain joins TRBV7-2 and TRBJ2-7; TRBD2 matches at 8 bases. The V gene end was trimmed by 3 bases and the J gene end by 0 bases; junction bases not matched to a gene: 7. Germline V gene sequence: CDR1 SGHTA, CDR2 FQGNSA. This CDR3 comprises 16 residues. DNA for the CDR3: TGTGCCAGCAGCTTTCTTGGCGGGGGGAGCTCCTACGAGCAGTACTTC. This gives the protein CASSFLGGGSSYEQYF.

The CDR3 nucleotides are TGTGCCAGCAGCTTAGTTGGATCCGGCACTGAAGCTTTCTTT. This translates into CASSLVGSGTEAFF. This chain links TRBV7-9 with TRBJ1-1; no clear D. This CDR3 spans 14 amino acids. Trimming removed 1 base from V and 4 bases from J, with 10 bases in between. CDR1 is SEHNR and CDR2 is FQNEAQ in the germline V gene (reference sequence).

This clonotype has ten or more counts. This chain connects TRBV20-1 to TRBJ1-1, with TRBD1 identical over 8 bases. V lost 4 bases and J lost 5; bases outside the gene matches: 3. The CDR3 extends over 12 amino acids. Germline CDR1 reads DFQATT; CDR2 reads SNEGSKA (reference sequence). This CDR3 is CSATDRGTEAFF. Here the CDR3 DNA reads TGCAGTGCTACCGACAGGGGAACTGAAGCTTTCTTT.